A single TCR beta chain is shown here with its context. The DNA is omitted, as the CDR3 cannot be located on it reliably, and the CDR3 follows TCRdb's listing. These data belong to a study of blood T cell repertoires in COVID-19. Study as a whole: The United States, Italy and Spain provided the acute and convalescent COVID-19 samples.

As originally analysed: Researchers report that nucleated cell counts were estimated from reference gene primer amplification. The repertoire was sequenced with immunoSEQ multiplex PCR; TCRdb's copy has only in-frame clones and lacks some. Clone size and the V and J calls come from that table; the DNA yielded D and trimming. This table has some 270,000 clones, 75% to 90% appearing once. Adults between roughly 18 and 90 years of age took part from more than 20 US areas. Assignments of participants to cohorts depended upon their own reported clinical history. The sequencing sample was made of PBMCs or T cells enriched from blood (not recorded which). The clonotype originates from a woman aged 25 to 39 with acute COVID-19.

The CDR3 spells CASRLLYQQYF. V is TRBV28 and J is TRBJ2-7; the table names TRBD2, a call not compared with the DNA. The CDR3 is 11 amino acids long, termini counted. Looked up from germline, CDR1 is MDHEN and CDR2 is SYDVKM.